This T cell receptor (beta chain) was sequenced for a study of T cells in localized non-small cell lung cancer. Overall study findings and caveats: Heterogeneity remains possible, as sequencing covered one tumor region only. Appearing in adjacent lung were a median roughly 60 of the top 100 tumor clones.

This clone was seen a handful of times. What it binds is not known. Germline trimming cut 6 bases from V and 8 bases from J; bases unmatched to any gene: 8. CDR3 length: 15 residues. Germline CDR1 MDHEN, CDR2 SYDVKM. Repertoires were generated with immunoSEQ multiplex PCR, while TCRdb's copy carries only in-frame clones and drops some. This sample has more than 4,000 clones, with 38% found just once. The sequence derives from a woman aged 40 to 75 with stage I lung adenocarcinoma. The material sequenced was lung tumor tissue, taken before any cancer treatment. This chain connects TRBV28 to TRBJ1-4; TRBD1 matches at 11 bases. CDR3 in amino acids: CASSRDRGIREKLFF. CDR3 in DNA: TGTGCCAGCAGCCGGGACAGGGGGATTCGGGAAAAACTGTTTTTT.